The clone carrying this T cell receptor beta chain has ten or more counts. TCRdb used MiXCR to reprocess the reads, holding one entry per CDR3 protein. The data show fewer than 250,000 distinct CDR3 sequences, around 28% seen once. These data are taken from a study of kidney transplant recipient with SARS-CoV-2 infection. This CDR3 is 16 amino acids long. V lost 0 bases and J 0 bases, leaving 10 bases between the germline ends. CDR1 and CDR2 from the germline V gene are SGHTS and YDEGEE. The sequencing used a blood sample, collected at baseline and on roughly day 120 from a kidney transplant recipient. The receptor comes from a male patient in his thirties who had COVID-19 and was a kidney transplant recipient. T cells may partly derive from the graft donor. V is TRBV5-8 and J is TRBJ2-1; no clear D. The CDR3 loop reads CASSLGASSSYNEQFF. The CDR3 bases are TGTGCCAGCAGCTTGGGAGCTTCCAGCTCCTACAATGAGCAGTTCTTC.